One sample yielded the 22 T cell receptor beta chains listed below, sequenced in a study of T cells in Graves' hyperthyroidism and ophthalmopathy. TCR beta CDR3 sequences were amplified from RNA transcripts. HTBI primers were employed in a first-round RT-PCR of the TCR CDR3. TCRdb called the multiplex PCR reads again in MiXCR, with one record for every CDR3 protein. The sample has around 350,000 distinct CDR3 sequences, 19% seen once. Sequenced: blood. These receptor sequences come from a woman aged 18-35 years with Graves' hyperthyroidism.

CDR3 coding DNA: TGTGCCAGCCAGGTGGGAGGCTCCTACGAGCAGTACTTC. Its translation is CASQVGGSYEQYF. J is TRBJ2-7 and V is TRBV12-3 or TRBV12-4, with a weak D call TRBD2 (6 bases). The CDR3 has 13 amino acids. The V gene lost 8 bases and the J gene lost 0 bases, with 11 bases spanning the gap.

The V and J genes are TRBV24-1 and TRBJ1-5; 8 nucleotides match TRBD1. Trimming cost V 0 bases and J 7 bases; bases outside gene matches: 7. Germline CDR1 KGHDR, CDR2 SFDVKD. The CDR3 extends over 16 amino acids. This CDR3 is CATSDLQPGGGQPQHF. Here the CDR3 DNA reads TGTGCCACCAGTGATTTGCAACCAGGGGGCGGGCAGCCCCAGCATTTT.

In this sample, this clonotype turned up a few times. This sequence joins TRBV5-1 and TRBJ2-1, with D possibly TRBD2 on 5 matching bases. The V and J ends lost 4 bases and 6 bases respectively, with 14 bases between them. The CDR3 spans 14 residues. The germline gives CDR1 SGHRS, CDR2 YFSETQ. The CDR3 region has the DNA TGCGCCAGCAGCCCCGGAGGACCTCCCAATGAGCAGTTCTTC. Amino acid sequence: CASSPGGPPNEQFF. Complete variable domain (other parts from reference TRBV5-1 and TRBJ2-1): KAGVTQTPRYLIKTRGQQVTLSCSPISGHRSVSWYQQTPGQGLQFLFEYFSETQRNKGNFPGRFSGRQFSNSRSEMNVSTLELGDSALYLCASSPGGPPNEQFFGPGTRLTVL.

This clonotype was seen repeatedly, ten times or more. The CDR3 sequence: CSARQGTAGNTIYF. As DNA, the CDR3 is TGCAGTGCGAGACAGGGAACGGCTGGAAACACCATATATTTT. The chain has TRBV20-1 and TRBJ1-3; 7 bases fit TRBD1. CDR1 and CDR2 from the germline V gene are DFQATT and SNEGSKA (reference sequence). The CDR3 length is 14 residues. Trimming took 6 bases from V and 2 from J; bases not matched to a gene: 7.

Points on this clonotype: A much larger clone differs by one base, so this may be a read error. Without the conserved terminal phenylalanine or tryptophan, this CDR3 likely stems from a read error. The chain recombines TRBV7-9 with TRBJ1-2, with 10 bases identical to TRBD1. Germline V lookup: CDR1 SEHNR, CDR2 FQNEAQ (reference sequence). J gave up 4 bases and V 1 base, and 3 bases lay outside the gene matches. The CDR3 covers 15 residues. The CDR3 sequence: CASSLGQGAFYGYTY. In DNA, the CDR3 is TGTGCCAGCAGCTTAGGACAGGGGGCTTTCTATGGCTACACCTAC.

This clonotype was detected many times. The V call is TRBV10-2, the J call TRBJ2-7; D is tentatively TRBD1 or TRBD2 (6 bases each). The CDR3 has 13 amino acids. CDR1 is WSHSY and CDR2 is SAAADI in the germline V gene. The ends were cut back, 1 base at V and 7 bases at J, with 11 bases in the middle. CDR3 DNA: TGCGCCAGCAGTGAGTGGGGGGCGGGGGAGCAGTACTTC. As protein: CASSEWGAGEQYF.

The rearrangement joins TRBV6-1 to TRBJ1-1; 7 nucleotides line up with TRBD1. V lost 7 bases and J lost 11; bases outside the gene matches: 7. The CDR3 sequence is 11 residues long. The germline gives CDR1 MNHNS, CDR2 SASEGT. CDR3 sequence: CASTRTGRAFF. CDR3 in DNA: TGTGCCAGCACCAGGACAGGTCGTGCTTTCTTT.

This clonotype was detected many times. This chain connects TRBV9 to TRBJ2-7; tentative D call: TRBD2 (6 bases). V was pared by 4 bases and J by 6 bases, with 17 bases between. From germline, CDR1 is SGDLS and CDR2 YYNGEE. The CDR3 loop spans 14 amino acids. The CDR3 protein is CASSSAGTSLEQYF. DNA of the CDR3: TGTGCCAGCAGCTCCGCGGGGACCTCTCTCGAGCAGTACTTC. Full variable domain (missing parts from reference TRBV9 and TRBJ2-7): DSGVTQTPKHLITATGQRVTLRCSPRSGDLSVYWYQQSLDQGLQFLIQYYNGEERAKGNILERFSAQQFPDLHSELNLSSLELGDSALYFCASSSAGTSLEQYFGPGTRLTVT.

This clonotype was seen many times. J is TRBJ2-7 and V is TRBV20-1; D not certain. CDR3 size: 16 residues. Trimming took 1 base from V and 1 from J, leaving 17 bases between them. Germline values: CDR1 DFQATT, CDR2 SNEGSKA (reference sequence). This CDR3 is CSARVVFPSDSYEQYF. The CDR3, as DNA: TGCAGTGCTAGAGTCGTCTTTCCCTCGGATTCCTACGAGCAGTACTTC.

This clonotype was seen many times. This chain joins TRBV29-1 and TRBJ1-1, with D unclear. Trimming took off 7 bases at V and 3 bases at J, with 12 bases between the two ends. Germline V CDR1 and CDR2: SQVTM, ANQGSEA. The CDR3 spans 12 residues. The CDR3 loop is CSALRRDTEAFF. The CDR3 nucleotides are TGCAGCGCCCTCCGCCGTGACACTGAAGCTTTCTTT.

This clonotype was detected ten times or more. This chain uses TRBV6-5 with TRBJ2-2, with D unresolved. Trimming removed 0 bases from V and 4 bases from J, with 12 bases in between. Germline V CDR1 and CDR2: MNHEY, SVGAGI. The CDR3 sequence is 16 residues long. CDR3 sequence reads: CASSYSANTPTGELFF. The CDR3 nucleotides are TGTGCCAGCAGTTACTCAGCGAACACCCCCACCGGGGAGCTGTTTTTT.

This clonotype was counted ten times or more. V and J are TRBV4-2 and TRBJ2-7, with TRBD1 matching 8 bases. CDR3 length equals 14 residues. V lost 4 bases, J lost 5 bases, and 7 bases stayed unmatched. Germline V CDR1 and CDR2: LGHNA, YNFKEQ. The DNA of the CDR3 is TGTGCCAGCAGCCCCCGGGACAGGAACGACGAGCAGTACTTC. Its translation: CASSPRDRNDEQYF.

In its sample, this clonotype was seen many times. This chain uses TRBV12-3 or TRBV12-4 with TRBJ1-3; the D is unclear. V was pared by 7 bases and J by 4 bases, with 14 bases between. The CDR3 is made up of 14 amino acids. CDR3 nucleotide sequence: TGTGCCAGCACTGACACTACCTCCGGAAACACCATATATTTT. This encodes CASTDTTSGNTIYF.

About this clonotype: This could be a read error, since a much larger clone is one nucleotide away. V is TRBV5-1 and J is TRBJ2-7; 9 nucleotides agree with TRBD1. Germline lookup yields CDR1 SGHRS and CDR2 YFSETQ. V trimming: 3 bases; J trimming: 0 bases; junction bases outside the gene matches: 7. The CDR3 is 16 residues long. This CDR3 reads CASSSTKTGGSYEQYF. Here the CDR3 DNA reads TGCGCCAGCAGCTCGACTAAGACAGGGGGCTCCTACGAGCAGTACTTC.

This clonotype has only a few counts. Being one base from a much bigger clone, this may be a read error. This chain connects TRBV3-1 to TRBJ1-1; tentative D call: TRBD1 (6 bases). V was cut by 0 bases and J by 10 bases, with 15 bases left in between. This CDR3 has 14 amino acids. From germline, CDR1 is LGHDT and CDR2 YNNKEL (reference sequence). This CDR3 is CASSQDRAGAVAFF. The CDR3 DNA reads as TGTGCCAGCAGCCAAGATCGGGCGGGGGCTGTAGCTTTCTTT.

The table lists this clonotype with many counts. The chain couples TRBV6-2 or TRBV6-3 to TRBJ2-7; 8 nucleotides line up with TRBD1. The CDR3 sequence is 18 residues long. The J segment lost 3 bases and the V segment lost 3 bases, leaving 16 bases of the junction unmatched. Looked up from germline, CDR1 is MNHEY and CDR2 is SVGEGT. As DNA, the CDR3 is TGTGCCAGCAGTTATATCTTTTCAGGACAGGGTCTTTTCTACGAGCAGTACTTC. It translates to CASSYIFSGQGLFYEQYF.

This clonotype occurred many times. The V call is TRBV4-2, the J call TRBJ1-1, with TRBD1 as a possible D gene (5 bases). Germline-derived CDR1 and CDR2 are LGHNA and YNFKEQ. This CDR3 is built from 14 residues. Trimming removed 4 bases at V and 6 bases at J, with 15 bases between. In nucleotides, the CDR3 is TGTGCCAGCAGCCCTGACCTGGGGGACGCTGAAGCTTTCTTT. This translates into CASSPDLGDAEAFF.

This clonotype has a count of ten or more. The chain has TRBV6-1 and TRBJ1-5, with unresolved D. The V and J ends lost 7 bases and 0 bases respectively, with 7 bases between them. CDR3 length equals 13 residues. The germline V gene has CDR1 MNHNS and CDR2 SASEGT. For the CDR3, the DNA is TGTGCCAGCACACGGAATAGCAATCAGCCCCAGCATTTT. Translation gives CASTRNSNQPQHF.

This clonotype was seen repeatedly, ten times or more. The V gene is TRBV6-1, the J gene TRBJ1-2, with a tentative D call TRBD1 (5 bases). This CDR3 has 15 residues. CDR1 and CDR2 from the germline V gene are MNHNS and SASEGT. V lost 4 bases and J lost 2, with 14 bases in between. CDR3 protein: CASSASGRLNYGYTF. CDR3 sequence (DNA): TGTGCCAGCAGTGCCTCGGGACGGCTCAACTATGGCTACACCTTC.

In this sample, this clonotype turned up many times. V and J are TRBV28 and TRBJ1-3; D call uncertain. From germline, CDR1 is MDHEN and CDR2 SYDVKM. The CDR3 consists of 15 residues. Trimming left V 5 bases short and J 2 bases short, with 13 bases between. The CDR3 here is CASSPPGGAGNTIYF. The CDR3 DNA sequence: TGTGCCAGCAGTCCCCCAGGCGGGGCTGGAAACACCATATATTTT.

The chain links TRBV6-2 or TRBV6-3 to TRBJ1-5; no clear D gene. In germline, CDR1 is MNHEY, CDR2 SVGEGT. V was pared by 0 bases and J by 2 bases, with 11 bases between. The CDR3 length is 16 residues. The CDR3 protein is CASSYSRGIGNQPQHF. CDR3 nucleotides: TGTGCCAGCAGTTACTCGCGTGGGATAGGCAATCAGCCCCAGCATTTT.

This clonotype came up many times. The chain has TRBV7-8 and TRBJ2-7, with D uncertain. There are 13 residues in the CDR3. Germline V gene data show CDR1 as SGHVS and CDR2 as FQNEAQ. Trimming cost V 1 base and J 3 bases, with 7 bases left between them. The CDR3 DNA reads as TGTGCCAGCAGCTTAGACACTGACTACGAGCAGTACTTC. Translating it yields CASSLDTDYEQYF. The full variable domain, with the rest looked up from reference TRBV7-8 and TRBJ2-7, is GAGVSQSPRYKVAKRGQDVALRCDPISGHVSLFWYQQALGQGPEFLTYFQNEAQLDKSGLPSDRFFAERPEGSVSTLKIQRTQQEDSAVYLCASSLDTDYEQYFGPGTRLTVT.